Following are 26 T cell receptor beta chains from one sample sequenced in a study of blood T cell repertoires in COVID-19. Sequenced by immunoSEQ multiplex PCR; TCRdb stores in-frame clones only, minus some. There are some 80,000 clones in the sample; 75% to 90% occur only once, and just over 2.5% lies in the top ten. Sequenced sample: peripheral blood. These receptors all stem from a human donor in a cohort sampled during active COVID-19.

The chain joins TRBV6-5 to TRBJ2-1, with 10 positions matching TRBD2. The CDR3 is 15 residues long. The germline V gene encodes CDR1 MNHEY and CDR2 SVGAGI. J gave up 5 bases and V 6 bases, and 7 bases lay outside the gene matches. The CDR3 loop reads CASRQSGRGNNEQFF. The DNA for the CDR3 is TGTGCCAGCAGACAGAGCGGGAGGGGGAACAATGAGCAGTTCTTC.

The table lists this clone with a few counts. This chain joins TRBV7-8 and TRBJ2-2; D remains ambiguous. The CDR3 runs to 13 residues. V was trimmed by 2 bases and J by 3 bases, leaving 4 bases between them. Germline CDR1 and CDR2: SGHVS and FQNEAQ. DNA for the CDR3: TGTGCCAGCAGCTTACAGGACACCGGGGAGCTGTTTTTT. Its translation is CASSLQDTGELFF.

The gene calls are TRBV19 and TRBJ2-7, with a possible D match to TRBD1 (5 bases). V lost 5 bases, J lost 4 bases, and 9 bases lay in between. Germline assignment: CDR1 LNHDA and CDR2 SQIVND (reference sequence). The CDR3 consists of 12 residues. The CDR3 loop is CASSPSGYEQYF. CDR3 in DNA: TGTGCCAGTAGTCCATCAGGGTACGAGCAGTACTTC. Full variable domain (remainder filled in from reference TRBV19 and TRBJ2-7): DGGITQSPKYLFRKEGQNVTLSCEQNLNHDAMYWYRQDPGQGLRLIYYSQIVNDFQKGDIAEGYSVSREKKESFPLTVTSAQKNPTAFYLCASSPSGYEQYFGPGTRLTVT.

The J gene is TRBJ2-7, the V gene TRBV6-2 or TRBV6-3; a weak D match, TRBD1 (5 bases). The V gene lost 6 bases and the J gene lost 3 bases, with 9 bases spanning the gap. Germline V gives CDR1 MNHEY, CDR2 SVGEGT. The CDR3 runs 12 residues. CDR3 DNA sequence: TGTGCCAGCAGCCTCGGACACTACGAGCAGTACTTC. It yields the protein CASSLGHYEQYF.

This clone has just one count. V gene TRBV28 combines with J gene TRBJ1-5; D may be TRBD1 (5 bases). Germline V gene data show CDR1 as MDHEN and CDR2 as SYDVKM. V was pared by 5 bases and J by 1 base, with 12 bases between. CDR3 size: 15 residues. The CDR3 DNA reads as TGTGCCAGCAGTCCCAGGGTTTTGAGCAATCAGCCCCAGCATTTT. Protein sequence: CASSPRVLSNQPQHF.

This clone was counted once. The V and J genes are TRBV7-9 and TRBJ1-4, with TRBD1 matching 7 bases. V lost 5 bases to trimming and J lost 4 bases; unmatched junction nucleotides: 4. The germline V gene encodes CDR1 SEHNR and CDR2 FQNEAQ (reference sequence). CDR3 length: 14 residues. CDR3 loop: CASSRDRFNEKLFF. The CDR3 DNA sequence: TGTGCCAGCAGCCGGGACAGATTTAATGAAAAACTGTTTTTT. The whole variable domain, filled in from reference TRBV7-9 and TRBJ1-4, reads DTGVSQNPRHKITKRGQNVTFRCDPISEHNRLYWYRQTLGQGPEFLTYFQNEAQLEKSRLLSDRFSAERPKGSFSTLEIQRTEQGDSAMYLCASSRDRFNEKLFFGSGTQLSVL.

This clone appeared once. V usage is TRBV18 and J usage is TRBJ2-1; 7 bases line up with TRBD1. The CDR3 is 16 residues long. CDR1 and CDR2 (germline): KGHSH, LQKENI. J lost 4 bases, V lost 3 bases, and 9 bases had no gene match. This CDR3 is CASSPDRQGKYNEQFF. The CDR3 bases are TGTGCCAGCTCACCCGATCGACAGGGAAAGTACAATGAGCAGTTCTTC. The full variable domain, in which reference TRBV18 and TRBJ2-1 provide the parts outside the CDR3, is NAGVMQNPRHLVRRRGQEARLRCSPMKGHSHVYWYRQLPEEGLKFMVYLQKENIIDESGMPKERFSAEFPKEGPSILRIQQVVRGDSAAYFCASSPDRQGKYNEQFFGPGTRLTVL.

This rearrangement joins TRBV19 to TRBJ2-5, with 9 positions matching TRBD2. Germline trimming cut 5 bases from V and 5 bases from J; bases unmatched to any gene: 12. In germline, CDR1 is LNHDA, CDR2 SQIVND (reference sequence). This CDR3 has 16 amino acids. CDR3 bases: TGTGCCAGTAGTCCCAGCGGGGGGCAGGTGTGGGAGACCCAGTACTTC. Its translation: CASSPSGGQVWETQYF. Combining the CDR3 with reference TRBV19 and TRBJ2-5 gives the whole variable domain DGGITQSPKYLFRKEGQNVTLSCEQNLNHDAMYWYRQDPGQGLRLIYYSQIVNDFQKGDIAEGYSVSREKKESFPLTVTSAQKNPTAFYLCASSPSGGQVWETQYFGPGTRLLVL.

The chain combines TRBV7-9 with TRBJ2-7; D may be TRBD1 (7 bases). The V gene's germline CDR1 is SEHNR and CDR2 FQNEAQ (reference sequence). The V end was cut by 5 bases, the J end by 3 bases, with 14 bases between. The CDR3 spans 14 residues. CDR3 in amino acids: CASSQGGRDYEQYF. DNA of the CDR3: TGTGCCAGCAGCCAGGGGGGCAGAGACTACGAGCAGTACTTC.

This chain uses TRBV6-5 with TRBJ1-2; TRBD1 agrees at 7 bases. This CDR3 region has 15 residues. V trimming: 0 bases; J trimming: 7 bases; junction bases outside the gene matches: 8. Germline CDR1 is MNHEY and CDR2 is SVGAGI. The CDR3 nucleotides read TGTGCCAGCAGTTACTCGGACAGGCCCGTTACTGGCTACACCTTC. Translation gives CASSYSDRPVTGYTF.

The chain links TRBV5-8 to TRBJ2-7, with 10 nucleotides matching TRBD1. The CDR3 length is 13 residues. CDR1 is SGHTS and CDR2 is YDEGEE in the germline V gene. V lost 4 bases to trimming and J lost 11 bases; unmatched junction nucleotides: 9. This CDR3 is CASSPGGTGEKYF. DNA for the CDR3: TGTGCCAGCAGCCCAGGGGGGACAGGGGAAAAGTACTTC.

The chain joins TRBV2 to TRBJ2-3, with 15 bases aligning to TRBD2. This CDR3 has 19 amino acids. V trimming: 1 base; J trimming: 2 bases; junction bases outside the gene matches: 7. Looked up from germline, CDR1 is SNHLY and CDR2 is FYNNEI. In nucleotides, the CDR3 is TGTGCCAGCAGTGAAGGGACTAGCGGGGGGGACCTTCACACAGATACGCAGTATTTT. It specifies CASSEGTSGGDLHTDTQYF.

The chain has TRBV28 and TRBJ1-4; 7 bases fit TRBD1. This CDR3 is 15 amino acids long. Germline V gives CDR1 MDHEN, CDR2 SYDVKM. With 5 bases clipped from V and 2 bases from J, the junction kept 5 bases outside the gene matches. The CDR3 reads CASSLPQGTNEKLFF. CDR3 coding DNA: TGTGCCAGCAGTCTACCACAGGGGACTAATGAAAAACTGTTTTTT.

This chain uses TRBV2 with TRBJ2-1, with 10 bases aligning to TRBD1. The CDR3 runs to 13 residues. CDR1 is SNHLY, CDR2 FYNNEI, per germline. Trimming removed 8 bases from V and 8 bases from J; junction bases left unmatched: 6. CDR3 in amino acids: CASRRQGAHEQFF. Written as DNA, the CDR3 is TGTGCCAGCCGTAGACAGGGGGCCCATGAGCAGTTCTTC.

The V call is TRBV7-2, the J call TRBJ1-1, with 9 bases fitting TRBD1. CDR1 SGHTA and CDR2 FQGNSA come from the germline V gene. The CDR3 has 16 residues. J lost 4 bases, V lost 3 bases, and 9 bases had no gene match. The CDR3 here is CASSFSQGQGSTEAFF. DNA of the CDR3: TGTGCCAGCAGCTTCTCCCAAGGACAGGGGAGCACTGAAGCTTTCTTT.

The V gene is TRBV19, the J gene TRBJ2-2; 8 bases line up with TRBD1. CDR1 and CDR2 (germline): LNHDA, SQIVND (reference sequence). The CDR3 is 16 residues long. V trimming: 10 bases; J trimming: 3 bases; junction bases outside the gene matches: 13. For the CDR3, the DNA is TGTGCCACAAGGAAGGGGACAGGCCTAGACACCGGGGAGCTGTTTTTT. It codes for CATRKGTGLDTGELFF.

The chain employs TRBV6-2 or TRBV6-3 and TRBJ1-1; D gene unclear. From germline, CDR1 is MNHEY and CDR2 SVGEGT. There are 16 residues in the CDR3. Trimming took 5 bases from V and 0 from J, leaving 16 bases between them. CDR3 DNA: TGTGCCAGCAGTCCCTACCATCCGTTGATGAACACTGAAGCTTTCTTT. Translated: CASSPYHPLMNTEAFF.

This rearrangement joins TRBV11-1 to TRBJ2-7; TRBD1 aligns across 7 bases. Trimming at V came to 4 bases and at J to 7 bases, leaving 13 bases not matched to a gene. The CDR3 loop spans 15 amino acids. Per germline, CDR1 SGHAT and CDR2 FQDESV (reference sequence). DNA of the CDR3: TGTGCCAGCAGCTCTGACTTGGGACAGCCCTCGGAGCAGTACTTC. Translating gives CASSSDLGQPSEQYF.

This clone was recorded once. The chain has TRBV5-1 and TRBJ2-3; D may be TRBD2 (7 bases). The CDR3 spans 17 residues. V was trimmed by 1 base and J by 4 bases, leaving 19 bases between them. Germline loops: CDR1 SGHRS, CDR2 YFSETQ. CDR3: CASSLSGAGARADTQYF. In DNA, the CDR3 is TGCGCCAGCAGCTTGTCGGGGGCGGGAGCCAGAGCAGATACGCAGTATTTT.

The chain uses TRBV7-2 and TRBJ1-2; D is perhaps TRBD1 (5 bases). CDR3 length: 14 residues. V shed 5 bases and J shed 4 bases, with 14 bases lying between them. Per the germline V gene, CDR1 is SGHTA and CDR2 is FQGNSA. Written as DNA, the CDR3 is TGTGCCAGCAGCCAGACAGAGGGACTCTATGGCTACACCTTC. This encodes CASSQTEGLYGYTF. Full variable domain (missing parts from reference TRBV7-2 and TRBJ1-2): GAGVSQSPSNKVTEKGKDVELRCDPISGHTALYWYRQSLGQGLEFLIYFQGNSAPDKSGLPSDRFSAERTGGSVSTLTIQRTQQEDSAVYLCASSQTEGLYGYTFGSGTRLTVV.

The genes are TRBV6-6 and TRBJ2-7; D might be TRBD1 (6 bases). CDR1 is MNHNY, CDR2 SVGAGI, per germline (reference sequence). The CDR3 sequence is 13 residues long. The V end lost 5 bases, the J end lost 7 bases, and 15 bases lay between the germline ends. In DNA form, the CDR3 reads TGTGCCAGCAGTCTAGGACAGCCTGGGGAGCAGTACTTC. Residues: CASSLGQPGEQYF.

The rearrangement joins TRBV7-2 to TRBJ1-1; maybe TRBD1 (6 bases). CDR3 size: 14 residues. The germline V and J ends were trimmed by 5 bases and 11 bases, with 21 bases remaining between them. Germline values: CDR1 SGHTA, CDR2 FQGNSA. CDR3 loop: CASSQPGAKRGAFF. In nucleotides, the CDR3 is TGTGCCAGCAGCCAGCCAGGGGCGAAGCGTGGTGCTTTCTTT.

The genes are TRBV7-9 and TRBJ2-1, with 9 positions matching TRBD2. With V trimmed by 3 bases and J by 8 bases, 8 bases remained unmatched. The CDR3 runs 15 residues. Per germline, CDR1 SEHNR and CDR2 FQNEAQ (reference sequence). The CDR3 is CASSFGLAGTDEQFF. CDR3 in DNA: TGTGCCAGCAGCTTTGGGCTAGCGGGGACGGATGAGCAGTTCTTC.

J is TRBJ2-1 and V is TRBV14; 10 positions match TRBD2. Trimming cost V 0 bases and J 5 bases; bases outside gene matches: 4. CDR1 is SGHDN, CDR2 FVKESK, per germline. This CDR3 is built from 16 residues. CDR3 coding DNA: TGTGCCAGCAGCCAAGATAGAGGACTAGCGGACAATGAGCAGTTCTTC. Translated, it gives CASSQDRGLADNEQFF.

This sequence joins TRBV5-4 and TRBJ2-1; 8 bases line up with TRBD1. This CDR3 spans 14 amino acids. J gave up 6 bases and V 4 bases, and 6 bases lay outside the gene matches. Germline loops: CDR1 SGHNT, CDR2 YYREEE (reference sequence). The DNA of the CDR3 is TGTGCCAGCAGCCCCAGACAGGGGAGCAATGAGCAGTTCTTC. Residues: CASSPRQGSNEQFF. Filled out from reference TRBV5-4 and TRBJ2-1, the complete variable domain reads ETGVTQSPTHLIKTRGQQVTLRCSSQSGHNTVSWYQQALGQGPQFIFQYYREEENGRGNFPPRFSGLQFPNYSSELNVNALELDDSALYLCASSPRQGSNEQFFGPGTRLTVL.

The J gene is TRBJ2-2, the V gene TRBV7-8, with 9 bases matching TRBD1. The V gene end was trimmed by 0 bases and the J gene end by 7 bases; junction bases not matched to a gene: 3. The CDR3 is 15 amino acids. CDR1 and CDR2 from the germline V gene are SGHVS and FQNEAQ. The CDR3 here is CASSLADRGSGELFF. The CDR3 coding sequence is TGTGCCAGCAGCTTAGCAGACAGGGGGAGCGGGGAGCTGTTTTTT.